A single sample gave rise to the 19 T cell receptor beta chains below, sequenced in a study of cytomegalovirus exposure and HLA in healthy donors. Both 60 Vbeta primers and 13 Jbeta primers went into the PCR. TCRdb's copy holds only in-frame clones and misses some; the assay was immunoSEQ multiplex PCR. Among 80,000 or so clones listed, 55% to 75% were seen once. The sample comprised PBMCs. These receptors were collected from a man in his thirties or forties in good health and CMV-seropositive.

The chain carries TRBV28 and TRBJ2-5, with D possibly being TRBD1 (5 bases). V lost 6 bases, J lost 10 bases, and 12 bases lay in between. CDR3 length equals 11 residues. The germline gives CDR1 MDHEN, CDR2 SYDVKM. CDR3 bases: TGTGCCAGCAGCCTCCAGGGTTACCAGTACTTC. It yields the protein CASSLQGYQYF.

The gene calls are TRBV7-3 and TRBJ2-7; 9 positions agree with TRBD1. Looked up from germline, CDR1 is SGHTA and CDR2 is FQGTGA. With 4 bases clipped from V and 5 bases from J, the junction kept 3 bases outside the gene matches. This CDR3 is built from 13 residues. The CDR3 DNA sequence: TGTGCCAGCAGCTGGGACAGGGATAACGAGCAGTACTTC. Its protein product is CASSWDRDNEQYF.

This clone has just a few counts. CDR3 bases: TGTGCCAGTACTAGCGGACAAGAGACCCAGTACTTC. It yields the protein CASTSGQETQYF. This chain uses TRBV19 with TRBJ2-5; 7 bases line up with TRBD2. CDR3 size: 12 residues. Germline loops: CDR1 LNHDA, CDR2 SQIVND (reference sequence). With 7 bases clipped from V and 2 bases from J, the junction kept 1 base outside the gene matches. The complete variable domain, with remaining parts taken from reference TRBV19 and TRBJ2-5, reads DGGITQSPKYLFRKEGQNVTLSCEQNLNHDAMYWYRQDPGQGLRLIYYSQIVNDFQKGDIAEGYSVSREKKESFPLTVTSAQKNPTAFYLCASTSGQETQYFGPGTRLLVL.

This chain connects TRBV27 to TRBJ2-7, with 9 bases lining up with TRBD2. The length of the CDR3 is 15 residues. V was clipped by 2 bases and J by 4 bases; unmatched bases: 6. Germline lookup yields CDR1 MNHEY and CDR2 SMNVEV (reference sequence). For the CDR3, the DNA is TGTGCCAGCAGTTTAAGCGGGGGGCCCCCTTACGAGCAGTACTTC. Translated, it gives CASSLSGGPPYEQYF.

This clone was detected only a few times. V is TRBV6-5 and J is TRBJ1-2; D may be TRBD1 (5 bases). From germline, CDR1 is MNHEY and CDR2 SVGAGI. The CDR3 covers 13 residues. Trimming removed 4 bases from V and 2 bases from J, with 8 bases in between. The CDR3, as DNA: TGTGCCAGCAGTTTAGACAGAAACTATGGCTACACCTTC. This translates into CASSLDRNYGYTF.

CDR3 sequence: CAWSTRVHEQYF. CDR3 DNA: TGTGCCTGGAGTACCAGGGTCCACGAGCAGTACTTC. The chain joins TRBV30 to TRBJ2-5; tentatively, D is TRBD1 (5 bases). The end of the DNA aligns better with TRBJ2-7, so the J call may be wrong. Germline loops: CDR1 GTSNPN, CDR2 SVGIG (reference sequence). The CDR3 is 12 residues long.

The rearrangement uses TRBV4-1 and TRBJ1-3; no reliable D call. V was clipped by 7 bases and J by 0 bases, with 7 bases between them. The germline V gene encodes CDR1 MGHRA and CDR2 YSYEKL. The CDR3 is 13 residues long. The CDR3 spells CASTPGSGNTIYF. In DNA, the CDR3 is TGCGCCAGCACCCCGGGCTCTGGAAACACCATATATTTT.

As concerns this clone: Other nucleotide sequences from this sample produce the same CDR3. The V and J genes are TRBV7-6 and TRBJ2-3; TRBD1 aligns across 9 bases. Trimming removed 4 bases from V and 1 base from J; junction bases left unmatched: 3. The CDR3 is 15 amino acids. The germline gives CDR1 SGHVS, CDR2 FNYEAQ. CDR3 amino acids: CASSSRTGGTDTQYF. The CDR3 DNA is TGTGCCAGCAGCTCGAGGACAGGGGGCACAGATACGCAGTATTTT.

The sample holds a few counts of this clone. The CDR3 DNA is TGCGCCAGCAGCCCAGGACAGGGGGTAGGCTACGAGCAGTACTTC. Protein product: CASSPGQGVGYEQYF. V and J are TRBV4-1 and TRBJ2-5; 10 positions agree with TRBD1. TRBJ2-7 explains the end of the DNA better; the J call may be wrong. This CDR3 contains 15 residues. Germline V CDR1 and CDR2: MGHRA, YSYEKL.

This clone came up a few times. This sequence joins TRBV30 and TRBJ1-4; the D is unclear. CDR1 and CDR2 from the germline V gene are GTSNPN and SVGIG (reference sequence). The CDR3 extends over 13 amino acids. The V end lost 0 bases, the J end lost 8 bases, and 10 bases lay between the germline ends. The CDR3 loop reads CAWSVGLGEKLFF. The CDR3 DNA reads as TGTGCCTGGAGTGTAGGCCTAGGCGAAAAACTGTTTTTT.

This clone was counted once. The chain employs TRBV5-1 and TRBJ2-1, with D possibly TRBD2 on 6 matching bases. Germline values: CDR1 SGHRS, CDR2 YFSETQ. Between the trimmed V and J ends, which lost 2 bases and 0 bases, there was a span of 12 bases. This CDR3 is built from 16 residues. Here the CDR3 reads CASSFLASASYNEQFF. The DNA for the CDR3 is TGCGCCAGCAGCTTCCTGGCTAGCGCCTCCTACAATGAGCAGTTCTTC.

This clone was detected only a few times. The chain recombines TRBV6-6 with TRBJ2-3, with a weak D call TRBD2 (6 bases). V was shortened by 5 bases and J by 5 bases, with 14 bases between the two germline ends. Looked up from germline, CDR1 is MNHNY and CDR2 is SVGAGI (reference sequence). The CDR3 sequence is 14 residues long. The CDR3: CASSPGTPRDTQYF. In nucleotides, the CDR3 is TGTGCCAGCAGTCCCGGGACTCCAAGAGATACGCAGTATTTT.

The J gene is TRBJ2-7, the V gene TRBV16, with 13 bases that match TRBD2. CDR1 KGHSY and CDR2 FQNENV come from the germline V gene. The CDR3 consists of 15 residues. Trimming took 4 bases from V and 4 from J; bases not matched to a gene: 4. DNA of the CDR3: TGTGCCAGCAGCCGAGAGACTAGCGGGAGGTACGAGCAGTACTTC. Translating it yields CASSRETSGRYEQYF.

The chain joins TRBV7-2 to TRBJ2-1; 8 bases align to TRBD2. Germline V lookup: CDR1 SGHTA, CDR2 FQGNSA. V trimming: 4 bases; J trimming: 12 bases; junction bases outside the gene matches: 8. CDR3 length equals 13 residues. CDR3 sequence reads: CASSYVTRGGQFF. CDR3 nucleotides: TGTGCCAGCAGCTACGTGACACGGGGGGGGCAGTTCTTC. Drawing the rest from reference TRBV7-2 and TRBJ2-1, the complete variable domain is GAGVSQSPSNKVTEKGKDVELRCDPISGHTALYWYRQSLGQGLEFLIYFQGNSAPDKSGLPSDRFSAERTGGSVSTLTIQRTQQEDSAVYLCASSYVTRGGQFFGPGTRLTVL.

The chain is built from TRBV7-9 and TRBJ2-3; 10 bases match TRBD2. CDR1 is SEHNR, CDR2 FQNEAQ, per germline (reference sequence). The CDR3 consists of 17 residues. V was pared by 5 bases and J by 2 bases, with 10 bases of the junction left unmatched. The CDR3 bases are TGTGCCAGCAGCCCGAGAACTAGCGGGGCCAACACAGATACGCAGTATTTT. It yields the protein CASSPRTSGANTDTQYF.

The V call is TRBV29-1, the J call TRBJ2-7; the D is unclear. CDR3 length equals 14 residues. Trimming cost V 3 bases and J 3 bases, with 15 bases left between them. Germline CDR1 reads SQVTM; CDR2 reads ANQGSEA. The CDR3 sequence: CSVESAGFNYEQYF. The DNA of the CDR3 is TGCAGCGTTGAGTCTGCCGGGTTCAACTACGAGCAGTACTTC.

A single count supports this clone. V usage is TRBV27 and J usage is TRBJ2-5; 10 nucleotides line up with TRBD1. Germline assignment: CDR1 MNHEY and CDR2 SMNVEV (reference sequence). The CDR3 totals 15 residues. V trimming: 5 bases; J trimming: 4 bases; junction bases outside the gene matches: 7. Here the CDR3 reads CASSPGQGMGETQYF. The CDR3 DNA reads as TGTGCCAGCAGTCCGGGACAGGGGATGGGAGAGACCCAGTACTTC.

The chain is built from TRBV6-1 and TRBJ2-3; perhaps TRBD1 as D (7 bases). Germline values: CDR1 MNHNS, CDR2 SASEGT. V lost 11 bases and J lost 2, with 17 bases in between. This CDR3 has 14 residues. The CDR3 spells CAVRRGQTTDTQYF. CDR3 coding DNA: TGTGCCGTCCGGAGGGGACAGACCACAGATACGCAGTATTTT.

The rearrangement links TRBV11-2 to TRBJ2-7; no clear D gene. Germline CDR1 reads SGHAT; CDR2 reads FQNNGV. Trimming removed 1 base from V and 7 bases from J, with 11 bases in between. The CDR3 totals 13 residues. The CDR3 DNA reads TGTGCCAGCAGCTTAGTGGGCCCTTTTGAGCAGTACTTC. Translating it yields CASSLVGPFEQYF.